A single sample is the source of the 15 T cell receptor beta chains below, sequenced in a study of cytomegalovirus exposure and HLA in healthy donors. Using immunoSEQ multiplex PCR, the repertoire was profiled, and TCRdb retains in-frame clones only, with some absent. This sample carries about 190,000 clones, around four fifths of them seen once, and the ten largest clones take approximately 7%. The sequenced sample consisted of PBMCs. These receptors came from a man aged 18 to 29 in good health and CMV-seropositive.

This clone is a singleton in its sample. This chain joins TRBV6-1 and TRBJ2-1; 7 bases fit TRBD2. J was trimmed by 9 bases and V by 3 bases; bases with no gene match: 11. Germline V gives CDR1 MNHNS, CDR2 SASEGT. The length of the CDR3 is 15 residues. This CDR3 reads CASSERAGEGVEQFF. The CDR3 nucleotides are TGTGCCAGCAGTGAGAGGGCGGGAGAGGGAGTTGAGCAGTTCTTC.

V gene TRBV5-6 combines with J gene TRBJ1-2; perhaps TRBD1 as D (6 bases). Trimming stripped 3 bases from V and 3 bases from J, with 9 bases between. There are 13 residues in the CDR3. Germline CDR1 is SGHDT and CDR2 is YYEEEE. This CDR3 reads CASSSGQYYGYTF. The CDR3 DNA sequence: TGTGCCAGCAGCTCCGGACAGTACTATGGCTACACCTTC.

The chain recombines TRBV6-5 with TRBJ2-7; D not certain. This CDR3 spans 12 amino acids. The germline CDR1 and CDR2 sequences are MNHEY and SVGAGI. With 10 bases removed from V and 5 bases from J, the gap between germline ends came to 15 bases. The CDR3 nucleotides read TGTGCCACTCAAGGAGTAGGTGACGAGCAGTACTTC. Residues: CATQGVGDEQYF.

V and J are TRBV13 and TRBJ2-7; unclear D gene. CDR3 length: 15 amino acids. Trimming cost V 0 bases and J 3 bases, with 12 bases left between them. Per the germline V gene, CDR1 is PRHDT and CDR2 is FYEKMQ (reference sequence). CDR3 sequence: CASSLGPRTDYEQYF. The CDR3 DNA sequence: TGTGCCAGCAGCTTAGGTCCCAGAACCGACTACGAGCAGTACTTC.

The chain links TRBV27 to TRBJ2-2, with D perhaps TRBD2 (5 bases). Germline CDR1 and CDR2: MNHEY and SMNVEV (reference sequence). This CDR3 is built from 19 residues. V was clipped by 7 bases and J by 9 bases, with 33 bases between them. The CDR3 reads CASTTTLNAPGIRGWELFF. The CDR3 bases are TGTGCCAGCACTACCACCCTCAATGCTCCGGGAATCAGAGGCTGGGAGCTGTTTTTT.

V is TRBV19 and J is TRBJ2-7; D not resolved. This CDR3 spans 12 amino acids. Per germline, CDR1 LNHDA and CDR2 SQIVND (reference sequence). Trimming cost V 3 bases and J 2 bases, with 5 bases left between them. The CDR3 sequence is CASSMGTYEQYF. For the CDR3, the DNA is TGTGCCAGTAGTATGGGCACCTACGAGCAGTACTTC.

The chain combines TRBV23-1 with TRBJ2-2; 8 nucleotides align to TRBD1. TRBV23-1 qualifies as an ORF whose function is uncertain. CDR3 length: 16 amino acids. Trimming cost V 6 bases and J 9 bases; bases outside gene matches: 15. CDR3 sequence reads: CASSQGWQGAIWELFF. CDR3 nucleotides: TGCGCCAGCAGCCAGGGGTGGCAGGGGGCAATCTGGGAGCTGTTTTTT.

There are a few counts of this clone. This CDR3 is CAWSPPGGDHEKLFF. DNA of the CDR3: TGTGCCTGGAGTCCCCCCGGCGGGGATCATGAAAAACTGTTTTTT. The chain recombines TRBV30 with TRBJ1-4; the D is unclear. The germline V gene has CDR1 GTSNPN and CDR2 SVGIG (reference sequence). CDR3 length: 15 residues. The V and J ends lost 2 bases and 6 bases respectively, with 16 bases between them.

The rearrangement joins TRBV7-6 to TRBJ2-7; a weak D match, TRBD1 (5 bases). V gave up 5 bases and J gave up 5 bases, with 19 bases separating them. Germline lookup yields CDR1 SGHVS and CDR2 FNYEAQ. The CDR3 loop spans 15 amino acids. This CDR3 is CASSPLGVTDDEQYF. The DNA of the CDR3 is TGTGCCAGCAGCCCCCTAGGGGTGACAGACGACGAGCAGTACTTC.

The rearrangement uses TRBV7-9 and TRBJ2-3, with D tentatively TRBD2 (5 bases). The length of the CDR3 is 12 residues. V was pared by 4 bases and J by 6 bases, with 8 bases between. The V gene's germline CDR1 is SEHNR and CDR2 FQNEAQ (reference sequence). CDR3 coding DNA: TGTGCCAGCAGCTCGGACTCTGATACGCAGTATTTT. Translating it yields CASSSDSDTQYF. The variable domain in full, completed from reference TRBV7-9 and TRBJ2-3, reads DTGVSQNPRHKITKRGQNVTFRCDPISEHNRLYWYRQTLGQGPEFLTYFQNEAQLEKSRLLSDRFSAERPKGSFSTLEIQRTEQGDSAMYLCASSSDSDTQYFGPGTRLTVL.

The rearrangement uses TRBV9 and TRBJ2-1; the D is unclear. V shed 4 bases and J shed 8 bases, with 16 bases lying between them. CDR3 length: 14 amino acids. Germline CDR1 and CDR2: SGDLS and YYNGEE. The CDR3 is CASSPFMRNYEQFF. DNA for the CDR3: TGTGCCAGCAGCCCTTTCATGAGGAACTATGAGCAGTTCTTC.

The table lists this clone with a count of one. This chain uses TRBV28 with TRBJ1-5, with D perhaps TRBD1 (5 bases). CDR3 size: 14 residues. V was shortened by 7 bases and J by 3 bases, with 13 bases between the two germline ends. CDR1 and CDR2 (germline): MDHEN, SYDVKM. CDR3 loop: CASTLGRNNQPQHF. The DNA for the CDR3 is TGTGCCAGCACCTTGGGGCGGAACAATCAGCCCCAGCATTTT.

The V call is TRBV5-1, the J call TRBJ2-7; 11 bases are a match to TRBD1. Trimming cost V 7 bases and J 4 bases; bases outside gene matches: 7. This CDR3 contains 14 residues. Germline-derived CDR1 and CDR2 are SGHRS and YFSETQ. As DNA, the CDR3 is TGCGCCAGCCGCACCGGGACAGGGGGATACGAGCAGTACTTC. Its protein product is CASRTGTGGYEQYF.

Here the CDR3 reads CASSLMGSERYNEQFF. CDR3 nucleotide sequence: TGTGCCAGCAGCTTAATGGGTAGCGAACGCTACAATGAGCAGTTCTTC. The chain carries TRBV7-4 and TRBJ2-1, with D maybe TRBD2 (5 bases). This CDR3 is built from 16 residues. CDR1 is SGHVT and CDR2 is SQSDAQ in the germline V gene. V lost 2 bases to trimming and J lost 3 bases, with 14 bases between them.

The rearrangement uses TRBV27 and TRBJ2-7; 8 bases agree with TRBD2. Germline-derived CDR1 and CDR2 are MNHEY and SMNVEV (reference sequence). The CDR3 is 14 residues long. Trimming removed 3 bases from V and 2 bases from J; junction bases left unmatched: 3. The CDR3 DNA sequence: TGTGCCAGCAGTTTTCGGGAGGGGGCCTACGAGCAGTACTTC. This gives the protein CASSFREGAYEQYF.